Presented here are 10 T cell receptor beta chains from one specimen sequenced in a study of blood T cell repertoires in COVID-19 (dated by TCRdb to the early 2020s). The library was built by means of the immunoSEQ multiplex PCR assay. Sourced from immuneACCESS, this table was stored by TCRdb with only in-frame sequences that have V and J called. A share of the clones is absent; for the studies checked, an unresolved V gene accounts for under half, and the remainder has no known explanation. Present in this sample are some 48,000 clones, around 86% of which were seen just once. Roughly 14% of the sample rests with the top ten. Specimen: peripheral blood. Receptors originate from a human donor in a cohort sampled during active COVID-19.

This clone turned up a few times. The V gene is TRBV29-1, the J gene TRBJ2-3, with 7 bases aligning to TRBD2. The CDR3 length is 14 residues. The V gene's germline CDR1 is SQVTM and CDR2 ANQGSEA. After removal of 5 bases from V and 2 bases from J, the junction contained 7 bases not matched to a gene. The CDR3, as DNA: TGCAGCGTTCTTCAGACTAGCCTCACAGATACGCAGTATTTT. It yields the protein CSVLQTSLTDTQYF.

The sample holds one count of this clone. This chain connects TRBV2 to TRBJ2-5, with 13 nucleotides matching TRBD2. The germline gives CDR1 SNHLY, CDR2 FYNNEI. The trim removed 10 bases at V and 5 bases at J, leaving 4 bases unmatched. This CDR3 spans 13 amino acids. CDR3 DNA sequence: TGTGCCACAAGGACTAGCGGGAGTGAGACCCAGTACTTC. This codes for CATRTSGSETQYF.

This chain links TRBV7-9 with TRBJ2-2, with D unclear. Germline lookup yields CDR1 SEHNR and CDR2 FQNEAQ (reference sequence). The CDR3 contains 15 residues. V lost 2 bases and J lost 4, with 11 bases in between. The CDR3 loop is CASSLTTTSTGELFF. The CDR3 DNA follows: TGTGCCAGCAGCTTAACCACTACGTCCACCGGGGAGCTGTTTTTT.

The J gene is TRBJ2-3, the V gene TRBV2; D perhaps matches TRBD2 (6 bases). The CDR3 runs 15 residues. V gave up 2 bases and J gave up 3 bases, with 12 bases separating them. CDR1 SNHLY and CDR2 FYNNEI come from the germline V gene. DNA of the CDR3: TGTGCCAGCAGTGAATGGAGGGATGTGACAGATACGCAGTATTTT. Translation gives CASSEWRDVTDTQYF.

The chain carries TRBV19 and TRBJ2-1, with 9 bases identical to TRBD2. The CDR3 is 11 amino acids. V dropped 7 bases and J dropped 12; count of bases not matched to a gene: 4. Germline V gene data show CDR1 as LNHDA and CDR2 as SQIVND (reference sequence). In DNA form, the CDR3 reads TGTGCCAGTATTGGGACTAGCACGCAGTTCTTC. Protein: CASIGTSTQFF. Together with reference TRBV19 and TRBJ2-1, the CDR3 gives the full variable domain: DGGITQSPKYLFRKEGQNVTLSCEQNLNHDAMYWYRQDPGQGLRLIYYSQIVNDFQKGDIAEGYSVSREKKESFPLTVTSAQKNPTAFYLCASIGTSTQFFGPGTRLTVL.

This chain joins TRBV6-4 and TRBJ1-5; the match to TRBD1 covers 8 bases. CDR3 length: 18 amino acids. Losses at the gene ends were 2 bases for V and 1 base for J; bases not matched to a gene: 10. Germline loops: CDR1 MRHNA, CDR2 SNTAGT. The CDR3 DNA sequence: TGTGCCAGCAGTGACCAGGACAGGGTCGCAACGAGCAATCAGCCCCAGCATTTT. Protein: CASSDQDRVATSNQPQHF.

This clone occurred once. The CDR3 nucleotides read TGTGCCAGCAGCCGCCAGGGCGGGGGTTACAATGAGCAGTTCTTC. Protein product: CASSRQGGGYNEQFF. The chain links TRBV7-9 to TRBJ2-1; 7 bases agree with TRBD2. V was pared by 5 bases and J by 4 bases, with 8 bases of the junction left unmatched. Germline values: CDR1 SEHNR, CDR2 FQNEAQ (reference sequence). This CDR3 has 15 amino acids.

The chain carries TRBV10-3 and TRBJ2-2, with 8 bases fitting TRBD2. The CDR3 consists of 15 residues. V trimming: 0 bases; J trimming: 5 bases; junction bases outside the gene matches: 2. Germline values: CDR1 ENHRY, CDR2 SYGVKD. The CDR3 loop is CAISESPSGTGELFF. The CDR3 nucleotides are TGTGCCATCAGTGAGTCGCCTAGCGGGACCGGGGAGCTGTTTTTT.

This clone showed up just once. The CDR3 loop reads CASSPSRQFLKYF. The CDR3 nucleotides read TGTGCCAGCAGTCCCAGCAGACAGTTCCTAAAGTATTTT. V is TRBV12-3 or TRBV12-4 and J is TRBJ2-3, with a possible D match to TRBD1 (5 bases). The CDR3 loop spans 13 amino acids. V was pared by 5 bases and J by 13 bases, with 19 bases between.

The chain has TRBV27 and TRBJ2-1, with 7 bases identical to TRBD2. The V and J ends lost 3 bases and 1 base, in that order; junction bases with no gene match: 6. CDR3 length equals 16 residues. Per the germline V gene, CDR1 is MNHEY and CDR2 is SMNVEV (reference sequence). The CDR3 bases are TGTGCCAGCAGTTTTCGACTAGCAGAGTCCTACAATGAGCAGTTCTTC. Amino acids: CASSFRLAESYNEQFF.